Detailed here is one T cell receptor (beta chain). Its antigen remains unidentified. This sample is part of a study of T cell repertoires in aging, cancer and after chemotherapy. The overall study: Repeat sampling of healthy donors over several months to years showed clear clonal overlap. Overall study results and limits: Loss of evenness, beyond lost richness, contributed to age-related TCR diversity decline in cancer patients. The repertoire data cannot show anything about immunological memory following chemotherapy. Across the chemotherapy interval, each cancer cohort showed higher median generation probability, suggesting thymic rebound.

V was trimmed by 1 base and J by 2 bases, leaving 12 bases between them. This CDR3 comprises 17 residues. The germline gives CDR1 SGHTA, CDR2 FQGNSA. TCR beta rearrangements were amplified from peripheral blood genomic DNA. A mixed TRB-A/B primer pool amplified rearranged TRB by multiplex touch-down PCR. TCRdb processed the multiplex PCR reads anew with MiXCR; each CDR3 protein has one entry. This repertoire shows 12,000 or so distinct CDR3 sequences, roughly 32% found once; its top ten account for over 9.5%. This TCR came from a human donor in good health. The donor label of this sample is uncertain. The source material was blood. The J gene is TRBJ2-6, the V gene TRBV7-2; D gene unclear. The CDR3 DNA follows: TGTGCCAGCAGCTTAGTCGGCAGTTTTACTGGGGCCAACGTCCTGACTTTC. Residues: CASSLVGSFTGANVLTF.